Presented here are 14 T cell receptor beta chains from one specimen sequenced in a study of T cell changes during pregnancy in multiple sclerosis (dated by TCRdb to the late 2010s). Libraries were prepared through the immunoSEQ multiplex PCR assay. TCRdb provides this immuneACCESS table in a form limited to in-frame rearrangements. Some clones are lacking; in checked studies, under half of them reflect an unresolved V gene, and why the rest are absent is not known. This sample gives around 40,000 clones in total; 92% of them show up just once. The ten largest clones represent 0.7% to 1% of the sample. Sample: CD4+ T cells from peripheral blood mononuclear cells, taken in the third trimester of pregnancy. The origin of the receptors is a female donor with multiple sclerosis, enrolled in a pregnancy study.

The chain carries TRBV5-1 and TRBJ2-7; 14 bases agree with TRBD2. The CDR3 spans 16 residues. Trimming removed 3 bases from V and 2 bases from J; junction bases left unmatched: 4. Germline V gene sequence: CDR1 SGHRS, CDR2 YFSETQ. CDR3 sequence reads: CASSSGTSGGTYEQYF. The CDR3 DNA reads TGCGCCAGCAGCTCGGGGACTAGCGGGGGAACCTACGAGCAGTACTTC.

The chain combines TRBV5-6 with TRBJ1-2; TRBD1 is a possible D gene (6 bases). In germline, CDR1 is SGHDT, CDR2 YYEEEE. Trimming pared 4 bases from V and 8 bases from J, leaving 21 bases between. The CDR3 sequence is 15 residues long. CDR3 amino acids: CASSVGPAGVGGYTF. The CDR3 coding sequence is TGTGCCAGCAGCGTGGGTCCGGCAGGGGTAGGCGGCTACACCTTC.

This chain connects TRBV7-7 to TRBJ2-1; the match to TRBD2 covers 7 bases. Germline CDR1 SSHAT, CDR2 FNYEAQ (reference sequence). V lost 5 bases, J lost 6 bases, and 10 bases stayed unmatched. CDR3 length: 15 amino acids. The CDR3 DNA is TGTGCCAGCAGCACCAGCGGGACCCCGCTCAATGAGCAGTTCTTC. Translating it yields CASSTSGTPLNEQFF.

This chain links TRBV29-1 with TRBJ2-3; 9 bases line up with TRBD2. This CDR3 contains 17 residues. V lost 4 bases, J lost 5 bases, and 16 bases stayed unmatched. The germline V gene encodes CDR1 SQVTM and CDR2 ANQGSEA. CDR3 in DNA: TGCAGCGTTGTAGCGGGAGATCCTTTTATCAGGGGAGATACGCAGTATTTT. As protein: CSVVAGDPFIRGDTQYF.

This clone is deemed medium-sized (0.01 to 0.1%). This chain uses TRBV19 with TRBJ2-7; 7 nucleotides line up with TRBD2. The ends lost 5 bases at V and 0 bases at J; junction bases unmatched: 7. The germline V gene has CDR1 LNHDA and CDR2 SQIVND (reference sequence). There are 15 residues in the CDR3. This CDR3 reads CASSRTSLDSYEQYF. The DNA for the CDR3 is TGTGCCAGTAGTCGGACTAGTTTAGACTCCTACGAGCAGTACTTC.

The V and J genes are TRBV5-1 and TRBJ2-1, with a tentative D call TRBD2 (5 bases). CDR3 length equals 15 residues. The V gene lost 5 bases and the J gene lost 0 bases, with 12 bases spanning the gap. Germline CDR1 SGHRS, CDR2 YFSETQ. The CDR3 nucleotides read TGCGCCAGCAGACGTAGGGAGAGCTCCTACAATGAGCAGTTCTTC. It encodes CASRRRESSYNEQFF.

V gene TRBV28 combines with J gene TRBJ1-2; tentatively, D is TRBD1 (5 bases). Looked up from germline, CDR1 is MDHEN and CDR2 is SYDVKM. The V and J ends lost 6 bases and 1 base respectively, with 18 bases between them. The length of the CDR3 is 16 residues. The CDR3: CASSLMGGTLNYGYTF. CDR3 DNA sequence: TGTGCCAGCAGCCTAATGGGGGGGACCCTTAACTATGGCTACACCTTC.

CDR3 sequence (DNA): TGTGCCAGCAGCCAAAGGGGAGGCTCCTACAATGAGCAGTTCTTC. It is translated as CASSQRGGSYNEQFF. J is TRBJ2-1 and V is TRBV4-2, with D possibly TRBD2 on 6 matching bases. The V gene lost 2 bases and the J gene lost 0 bases, with 8 bases spanning the gap. The CDR3 spans 15 residues. Germline V lookup: CDR1 LGHNA, CDR2 YNFKEQ.

CDR3: CASSYDSPMNTGELFF. The CDR3 DNA follows: TGTGCCAGCAGTTACGACTCACCGATGAACACCGGGGAGCTGTTTTTT. The rearrangement uses TRBV6-5 and TRBJ2-2; D is unresolved. V dropped 2 bases and J dropped 1 base, with 11 bases sitting between them. CDR3 length: 16 amino acids. Germline loops: CDR1 MNHEY, CDR2 SVGAGI.

The V and J genes are TRBV6-1 and TRBJ2-3; 9 positions agree with TRBD2. The CDR3 has 16 residues. Germline V gene lookup returns CDR1 MNHNS and CDR2 SASEGT. J was trimmed by 0 bases and V by 4 bases; bases with no gene match: 5. This CDR3 is CASSAFTSGSTDTQYF. DNA of the CDR3: TGTGCCAGCAGTGCATTCACTAGCGGGAGCACAGATACGCAGTATTTT.

This sequence joins TRBV7-9 and TRBJ1-1; 8 bases align to TRBD1. The CDR3 sequence is 17 residues long. Per germline, CDR1 SEHNR and CDR2 FQNEAQ (reference sequence). J lost 3 bases, V lost 1 base, and 10 bases had no gene match. The CDR3 is CASSLDIQGAGDTEAFF. The CDR3 nucleotides are TGTGCCAGCAGCTTAGATATCCAGGGGGCGGGGGACACTGAAGCTTTCTTT.

The genes are TRBV10-1 and TRBJ2-1, with TRBD2 matching 10 bases. The CDR3 is 14 residues long. The J segment lost 6 bases and the V segment lost 6 bases, leaving 5 bases of the junction unmatched. The germline V gene encodes CDR1 WNHNN and CDR2 SYGVQD (reference sequence). The DNA of the CDR3 is TGCGCCAGCAGCAGGCTAGCGGGAGTCAATGAGCAGTTCTTC. Translation gives CASSRLAGVNEQFF.

This clone was seen once. Other DNA sequences of this sample code for an identical CDR3. The rearrangement joins TRBV7-2 to TRBJ2-2; D is perhaps TRBD1 (6 bases). V shed 1 base and J shed 5 bases, with 8 bases lying between them. The germline CDR1 and CDR2 sequences are SGHTA and FQGNSA. This CDR3 region has 14 residues. Written as DNA, the CDR3 is TGTGCCAGCAGCTTAGGGCAGGGGACCGGGGAGCTGTTTTTT. Translated: CASSLGQGTGELFF.

V gene TRBV5-6 combines with J gene TRBJ2-5, with D possibly matching TRBD1 (5 bases). Germline V CDR1 and CDR2: SGHDT, YYEEEE. This CDR3 has 13 amino acids. V lost 2 bases and J lost 3, with 8 bases in between. CDR3 amino acids: CASSFDSKETQYF. CDR3 coding DNA: TGTGCCAGCAGCTTCGACAGTAAAGAGACCCAGTACTTC.